The text below deals with one TCR beta chain. The entry originates in a study of blood T cells in healthy people across ages. Study-level background: When template switching was applied, about one barcoded beta molecule was captured per two T cells.

The CDR3 sequence is 14 residues long. Germline trimming cut 1 base from V and 4 bases from J; bases unmatched to any gene: 2. Germline loops: CDR1 SGHRS, CDR2 YFSETQ. Sample-barcoded 5' priming and a J-beta primer mix drove a second PCR of about 6 to 11 cycles. TCRdb re-called the 5' RACE reads through MiXCR, storing one row per CDR3 protein. This sample has 660,000 or so distinct CDR3 sequences, with about 54% found just once. The chain uses TRBV5-1 and TRBJ2-5, with 9 bases aligning to TRBD1. Sequencing used blood. The TCR comes from a man aged 60-69 years in good health. DNA for the CDR3: TGCGCCAGCAGCTTGTCGACAGGGGGAGAGACCCAGTACTTC. Residues: CASSLSTGGETQYF.